The next 31 T cell receptor beta chains were all read from a single sample in a study of blood T cells in healthy people across ages. A sample-barcoded 5' primer and a J-beta primer mix were used in a second PCR of about 7 to 12 cycles. One entry per CDR3 protein results from TCRdb running MiXCR on the 5' RACE reads. The sample lists approximately 940,000 distinct CDR3 sequences, roughly 52% occurring once. Material for sequencing was blood. The source is a man aged 25-45 years in good health.

This sequence joins TRBV12-3 or TRBV12-4 and TRBJ1-2; TRBD1 agrees at 9 bases. The CDR3 contains 15 residues. V dropped 6 bases and J dropped 4; count of bases not matched to a gene: 9. CDR3 sequence: CASSKRGTGTYGYTF. The CDR3 DNA reads TGTGCCAGCAGCAAGAGAGGGACAGGGACCTATGGCTACACCTTC.

The chain carries TRBV11-3 and TRBJ1-2; 7 bases map to TRBD1. Germline assignment: CDR1 SGHNT and CDR2 YENEEA. The ends lost 2 bases at V and 6 bases at J; junction bases unmatched: 6. The CDR3 loop spans 14 amino acids. This CDR3 is CASSLYGQADGYTF. CDR3 DNA sequence: TGTGCCAGCAGCTTATATGGACAGGCGGATGGCTACACCTTC.

V usage is TRBV20-1 and J usage is TRBJ2-5; D possibly corresponds to TRBD1 (6 bases). V lost 5 bases, J lost 0 bases, and 13 bases lay in between. The CDR3 runs 14 residues. Germline V gives CDR1 DFQATT, CDR2 SNEGSKA (reference sequence). CDR3 in DNA: TGCAGTGCTGGGCGACAGGCGCACCAAGAGACCCAGTACTTC. It translates to CSAGRQAHQETQYF.

The rearrangement uses TRBV20-1 and TRBJ2-1; D call uncertain. Trimming cost V 3 bases and J 6 bases, with 15 bases left between them. In germline, CDR1 is DFQATT, CDR2 SNEGSKA (reference sequence). The CDR3 sequence is 14 residues long. CDR3 bases: TGCAGTGCTAGCAGTCGCCAGGCCGGCAATGAGCAGTTCTTC. Translated: CSASSRQAGNEQFF.

This clonotype was picked up a small number of times. This chain uses TRBV11-3 with TRBJ2-3; D is perhaps TRBD2 (6 bases). V lost 1 base and J lost 4, with 15 bases in between. The germline V gene has CDR1 SGHNT and CDR2 YENEEA. This CDR3 is built from 16 residues. As DNA, the CDR3 is TGTGCCAGCAGCTTAGGGGGAGGTGTTTGGGCAGATACGCAGTATTTT. Protein product: CASSLGGGVWADTQYF.

This chain links TRBV5-1 with TRBJ2-3; TRBD2 aligns across 9 bases. Losses at the gene ends were 0 bases for V and 0 bases for J; bases not matched to a gene: 5. The CDR3 totals 17 residues. Germline CDR1 SGHRS, CDR2 YFSETQ. The CDR3: CASSLVPSGVSTDTQYF. CDR3 nucleotides: TGCGCCAGCAGCTTGGTTCCTAGCGGGGTTAGCACAGATACGCAGTATTTT.

The gene calls are TRBV7-9 and TRBJ1-4, with D possibly being TRBD1 (5 bases). CDR1 is SEHNR, CDR2 FQNEAQ, per germline (reference sequence). The CDR3 sequence is 14 residues long. Trimming cost V 5 bases and J 0 bases, with 7 bases left between them. In nucleotides, the CDR3 is TGTGCCAGCAGCGAGACAGCAACTAATGAAAAACTGTTTTTT. It is translated as CASSETATNEKLFF. Looking up the rest from reference TRBV7-9 and TRBJ1-4 gives the full variable domain: DTGVSQNPRHKITKRGQNVTFRCDPISEHNRLYWYRQTLGQGPEFLTYFQNEAQLEKSRLLSDRFSAERPKGSFSTLEIQRTEQGDSAMYLCASSETATNEKLFFGSGTQLSVL.

This chain joins TRBV24-1 and TRBJ2-1; D might be TRBD1 (5 bases). From germline, CDR1 is KGHDR and CDR2 SFDVKD. This CDR3 contains 13 residues. V lost 0 bases and J 12 bases, leaving 11 bases between the germline ends. CDR3 DNA sequence: TGTGCCACCAGTGATTTGGGCGGCCAGGGGCAGTTCTTC. Translated, it gives CATSDLGGQGQFF.

The chain is built from TRBV27 and TRBJ2-7, with 7 bases that match TRBD1. The ends lost 1 base at V and 7 bases at J; junction bases unmatched: 7. The germline CDR1 and CDR2 sequences are MNHEY and SMNVEV (reference sequence). The CDR3 has 14 amino acids. CDR3 DNA sequence: TGTGCCAGCAGTTTATTTACAGGGGTCGATGAGCAGTACTTC. Protein: CASSLFTGVDEQYF.

The V call is TRBV7-9, the J call TRBJ2-2; either TRBD1 or TRBD2 may supply D (5 bases each). The CDR3 length is 16 residues. CDR1 is SEHNR, CDR2 FQNEAQ, per germline (reference sequence). The V gene lost 0 bases and the J gene lost 2 bases, with 10 bases spanning the gap. Here the CDR3 reads CASSLAGGLNTGELFF. The CDR3 DNA is TGTGCCAGCAGCTTAGCTGGGGGTCTTAACACCGGGGAGCTGTTTTTT.

This clonotype was seen a few times. The rearrangement joins TRBV28 to TRBJ2-7, with D uncertain. Germline V gene lookup returns CDR1 MDHEN and CDR2 SYDVKM. Deletions cut 7 bases from V and 0 bases from J, with 13 bases between. The CDR3 is 14 amino acids. As DNA, the CDR3 is TGTGCCAGCACTGTTGGGGTACACTCCTACGAGCAGTACTTC. It is translated as CASTVGVHSYEQYF. Full variable domain (missing parts from reference TRBV28 and TRBJ2-7): DVKVTQSSRYLVKRTGEKVFLECVQDMDHENMFWYRQDPGLGLRLIYFSYDVKMKEKGDIPEGYSVSREKKERFSLILESASTNQTSMYLCASTVGVHSYEQYFGPGTRLTVT.

V and J are TRBV5-1 and TRBJ1-4; TRBD1 agrees at 7 bases. This CDR3 region has 15 residues. The trim removed 3 bases at V and 2 bases at J, leaving 4 bases unmatched. CDR1 is SGHRS, CDR2 YFSETQ, per germline. This chain's CDR3 is CASSSQGPTNEKLFF. The CDR3 DNA reads TGCGCCAGCAGCTCACAGGGGCCCACTAATGAAAAACTGTTTTTT. Looking up the rest from reference TRBV5-1 and TRBJ1-4 gives the full variable domain: KAGVTQTPRYLIKTRGQQVTLSCSPISGHRSVSWYQQTPGQGLQFLFEYFSETQRNKGNFPGRFSGRQFSNSRSEMNVSTLELGDSALYLCASSSQGPTNEKLFFGSGTQLSVL.

This chain connects TRBV11-1 to TRBJ2-3; 9 nucleotides line up with TRBD2. CDR1 is SGHAT, CDR2 FQDESV, per germline (reference sequence). The ends lost 5 bases at V and 2 bases at J; junction bases unmatched: 14. The CDR3 is 18 residues long. Here the CDR3 DNA reads TGTGCCAGCAGCCCCCTGGGCGGGGGGGCCGAACTCACAGATACGCAGTATTTT. Translating gives CASSPLGGGAELTDTQYF.

The chain joins TRBV12-3 or TRBV12-4 to TRBJ1-2; the D is unclear. Trimming shortened V by 5 bases and J by 5 bases, and 9 bases separated the two germline ends. This CDR3 has 12 residues. CDR3 in amino acids: CASSHTPYGYTF. In DNA, the CDR3 is TGTGCCAGCAGTCATACACCTTATGGCTACACCTTC.

This clonotype was found many times. CDR3 sequence (DNA): TGTGCCAGCAGGTTGACAGGGGGCAATCAGCCCCAGCATTTT. Translation: CASRLTGGNQPQHF. This rearrangement joins TRBV6-5 to TRBJ1-5; 8 positions match TRBD1. Germline CDR1 is MNHEY and CDR2 is SVGAGI. The CDR3 runs 14 residues. The J segment lost 2 bases and the V segment lost 6 bases, leaving 3 bases of the junction unmatched.

CDR3 sequence reads: CASSSSTGAQQQYF. The DNA of the CDR3 is TGTGCCAGCAGTTCTAGTACAGGGGCGCAACAGCAGTACTTC. The chain has TRBV12-3 or TRBV12-4 and TRBJ2-7, with 7 positions matching TRBD1. J was trimmed by 8 bases and V by 4 bases; bases with no gene match: 11. This CDR3 has 14 amino acids.

This clonotype has a handful of counts. The chain joins TRBV11-3 to TRBJ1-2; unclear D gene. The CDR3 sequence is 14 residues long. Germline lookup yields CDR1 SGHNT and CDR2 YENEEA. V gave up 4 bases and J gave up 3 bases, with 12 bases separating them. The CDR3 spells CASSSVAGDYGYTF. DNA for the CDR3: TGTGCCAGCAGCTCGGTGGCTGGGGACTATGGCTACACCTTC.

The CDR3: CASSYSSRGLAGTYNEQFF. The CDR3 region has the DNA TGTGCCAGCAGTTACTCGAGTAGGGGACTAGCGGGGACCTACAATGAGCAGTTCTTC. The chain links TRBV6-2 or TRBV6-3 to TRBJ2-1, with TRBD2 matching 13 bases. Trimming at V came to 0 bases and at J to 2 bases, leaving 7 bases not matched to a gene. Germline CDR1 is MNHEY and CDR2 is SVGEGT. The CDR3 runs to 19 residues.

The chain has TRBV4-1 and TRBJ1-5, with D maybe TRBD1 (5 bases). The CDR3 sequence is 16 residues long. The ends were cut back, 3 bases at V and 4 bases at J, with 16 bases in the middle. Germline V gene data show CDR1 as MGHRA and CDR2 as YSYEKL. The CDR3 bases are TGCGCCAGCAGCCAGAATACGGACACCCGTAATCAGCCCCAGCATTTT. Amino acid sequence: CASSQNTDTRNQPQHF.

There are a few counts of this clonotype. The V call is TRBV20-1, the J call TRBJ2-5; 13 positions match TRBD2. J gave up 1 base and V 5 bases, and 25 bases lay outside the gene matches. The CDR3 covers 22 residues. Germline V CDR1 and CDR2: DFQATT, SNEGSKA (reference sequence). CDR3 sequence (DNA): TGCAGTGCTTTTAACCCAGGGGGACTGGGGACTAGCGGGGAGCAGATCCAAGAGACCCAGTACTTC. Translated, it gives CSAFNPGGLGTSGEQIQETQYF.

This clonotype was seen only a few times. The chain recombines TRBV25-1 with TRBJ2-3, with 8 bases that match TRBD2. CDR1 is MGHDK and CDR2 is SYGVNS in the germline V gene. The CDR3 length is 13 residues. Trimming cost V 2 bases and J 5 bases; bases outside gene matches: 0. CDR3: CASSERGGDTQYF. In DNA, the CDR3 is TGTGCCAGCAGTGAACGGGGGGGAGATACGCAGTATTTT.

In this sample, this clonotype turned up a few times. The chain employs TRBV5-1 and TRBJ2-1; possible D gene TRBD1, 5 bases. The CDR3 covers 14 residues. The V end lost 4 bases, the J end lost 6 bases, and 14 bases lay between the germline ends. The germline gives CDR1 SGHRS, CDR2 YFSETQ. In DNA form, the CDR3 reads TGCGCCAGCAGCAGTGCGAGTGACAGCAATGAGCAGTTCTTC. Residues: CASSSASDSNEQFF.

This clonotype was seen a few times. This chain joins TRBV6-5 and TRBJ2-5; 12 bases are a match to TRBD2. V shed 7 bases and J 2 bases; nucleotides not matched to a gene: 5. This CDR3 comprises 15 residues. Germline CDR1 is MNHEY and CDR2 is SVGAGI. The CDR3 DNA follows: TGTGCCAGCACCGCGACTAGCGGGGGACAAGAGACCCAGTACTTC. It is translated as CASTATSGGQETQYF.

This chain links TRBV12-3 or TRBV12-4 with TRBJ2-6, with no clear D. V shed 6 bases and J shed 2 bases, with 8 bases lying between them. CDR3 length: 14 amino acids. CDR3 region: CASRPTAGANVLTF. CDR3 coding DNA: TGTGCCAGCAGGCCGACCGCTGGGGCCAACGTCCTGACTTTC.

There are a few counts of this clonotype. The gene calls are TRBV6-2 or TRBV6-3 and TRBJ1-6; 8 bases match TRBD1. Per the germline V gene, CDR1 is MNHEY and CDR2 is SVGEGT. The CDR3 covers 13 residues. V gave up 8 bases and J gave up 11 bases; unmatched junction bases: 8. The CDR3 region has the DNA TGTGCCAGCGGTTGGACAGGGCTGACACCCCTCCACTTT. Its translation is CASGWTGLTPLHF.

The chain recombines TRBV4-1 with TRBJ2-3; 7 bases are a match to TRBD2. The junction had 12 bases not matched to a gene; V was cut back by 0 bases and J by 6 bases. This CDR3 has 17 residues. Germline CDR1 and CDR2: MGHRA and YSYEKL. The CDR3 sequence is CASSQDGTGGGVDTQYF. For the CDR3, the DNA is TGCGCCAGCAGCCAAGATGGGACTGGGGGAGGGGTGGATACGCAGTATTTT.

Many counts were recorded for this clonotype. The chain recombines TRBV7-3 with TRBJ1-1; D call uncertain. Deletions cut 5 bases from V and 1 base from J, with 11 bases between. This CDR3 is 14 amino acids long. CDR1 and CDR2 (germline): SGHTA, FQGTGA. DNA of the CDR3: TGTGCCAGCAGCCCGGGCGGGTCGAACACTGAAGCTTTCTTT. It is translated as CASSPGGSNTEAFF.

This clonotype was counted many times. J is TRBJ2-7 and V is TRBV20-1; D gene ambiguous. Looked up from germline, CDR1 is DFQATT and CDR2 is SNEGSKA (reference sequence). Trimming took off 5 bases at V and 3 bases at J, with 17 bases between the two ends. The CDR3 runs to 14 residues. The CDR3: CSAGNQISNYEQYF. CDR3 nucleotides: TGCAGTGCTGGTAATCAGATATCCAACTACGAGCAGTACTTC.

The gene calls are TRBV7-2 and TRBJ1-1; D gene ambiguous. The CDR3 spans 15 residues. V lost 7 bases and J 0 bases, leaving 15 bases between the germline ends. Germline lookup yields CDR1 SGHTA and CDR2 FQGNSA. The CDR3 loop is CASTRYVGMNTEAFF. CDR3 DNA: TGTGCCAGCACCCGCTACGTGGGAATGAACACTGAAGCTTTCTTT.

The chain carries TRBV24-1 and TRBJ2-1; D not resolved. Germline V CDR1 and CDR2: KGHDR, SFDVKD. The germline V and J ends were trimmed by 1 base and 8 bases, with 14 bases remaining between them. The CDR3 is made up of 15 amino acids. The CDR3 reads CATSDFKGMEHEQFF. The DNA for the CDR3 is TGTGCCACCAGTGATTTTAAGGGTATGGAGCATGAGCAGTTCTTC.

V gene TRBV25-1 combines with J gene TRBJ2-5; perhaps TRBD1 as D (5 bases). The V gene's germline CDR1 is MGHDK and CDR2 SYGVNS. Trimming took 7 bases from V and 4 from J, leaving 13 bases between them. The CDR3 extends over 13 amino acids. Written as DNA, the CDR3 is TGTGCCAGCATTGAGTCAGGGCTAGAGACCCAGTACTTC. It codes for CASIESGLETQYF.